The entry below gives a single TCR beta chain sequence along with its context. In the source study's methods: Amplifying reference gene primers gave estimates of nucleated cell counts. The table came from immunoSEQ multiplex PCR; TCRdb's copy has only in-frame clones and leaves some out. The DNA was the basis for D and trimming; V, J and clone size are from that table. The sample carries fewer than 70,000 clones, about three quarters recorded once. The data stem from a study of blood T cell repertoires in COVID-19. This CDR3 region has 18 residues. Germline CDR1 LGHNA, CDR2 YNFKEQ. Trimming removed 0 bases from V and 5 bases from J; junction bases left unmatched: 11.

The sample comprised peripheral blood. This chain joins TRBV4-2 and TRBJ2-5; 11 positions match TRBD2. The sequence came from a man under 40 with COVID-19, enrolled during active disease. The chain's CDR3 is CASSQDPASGGRRETQYF. CDR3 sequence (DNA): TGTGCCAGCAGCCAAGATCCCGCTAGCGGGGGGCGACGGGAGACCCAGTACTTC.